The 17 T cell receptor beta chains in this list originate from one sample, sequenced in a study of blood T cell repertoires in COVID-19. Here immunoSEQ multiplex PCR was the method, and the copy in TCRdb shows in-frame clones only, minus some. The profile shows some 320,000 clones, 88% of them singletons. The specimen was peripheral blood. The receptor set was obtained from a woman in her 30s who had recovered from COVID-19.

The chain has TRBV19 and TRBJ1-1, with 7 bases identical to TRBD1. V lost 4 bases, J lost 0 bases, and 5 bases stayed unmatched. There are 15 residues in the CDR3. Germline loops: CDR1 LNHDA, CDR2 SQIVND (reference sequence). The CDR3 DNA sequence: TGTGCCAGTAGTAGGGACAGCTATTTGAACACTGAAGCTTTCTTT. Translating it yields CASSRDSYLNTEAFF.

V and J are TRBV5-1 and TRBJ2-7, with TRBD1 matching 9 bases. Germline V gives CDR1 SGHRS, CDR2 YFSETQ. The length of the CDR3 is 13 residues. V gave up 5 bases and J gave up 6 bases; unmatched junction bases: 6. The CDR3 DNA sequence: TGCGCCAGCAGTCGGGGACAGGGATCCGAGCAGTACTTC. This sequence encodes CASSRGQGSEQYF. The full variable domain, with the rest looked up from reference TRBV5-1 and TRBJ2-7, is KAGVTQTPRYLIKTRGQQVTLSCSPISGHRSVSWYQQTPGQGLQFLFEYFSETQRNKGNFPGRFSGRQFSNSRSEMNVSTLELGDSALYLCASSRGQGSEQYFGPGTRLTVT.

The chain uses TRBV6-5 and TRBJ1-1; 7 nucleotides align to TRBD1. In germline, CDR1 is MNHEY, CDR2 SVGAGI. The CDR3 is 13 residues long. The J segment lost 6 bases and the V segment lost 10 bases, leaving 11 bases of the junction unmatched. The CDR3 DNA reads as TGTGCCATGGGGCGGACAGGATTTGCTGAAGCTTTCTTT. The encoded protein is CAMGRTGFAEAFF.

The chain recombines TRBV9 with TRBJ1-4; D not certain. V lost 0 bases, J lost 1 base, and 13 bases lay in between. In germline, CDR1 is SGDLS, CDR2 YYNGEE. CDR3 length: 17 amino acids. The CDR3 DNA sequence: TGTGCCAGCAGCGTAGGGAGCGGGAGCCTAACTAATGAAAAACTGTTTTTT. Its protein is CASSVGSGSLTNEKLFF.

V is TRBV29-1 and J is TRBJ1-2; possibly TRBD1 for D (6 bases). Per germline, CDR1 SQVTM and CDR2 ANQGSEA. V was shortened by 5 bases and J by 0 bases, with 10 bases between the two germline ends. There are 13 residues in the CDR3. The CDR3 here is CSVKQGANYGYTF. For the CDR3, the DNA is TGCAGCGTTAAACAGGGTGCTAACTATGGCTACACCTTC.

This clone was detected only a few times. The V gene is TRBV2, the J gene TRBJ1-1; D ambiguous. V lost 7 bases and J 3 bases, leaving 6 bases between the germline ends. Germline loops: CDR1 SNHLY, CDR2 FYNNEI. The CDR3 sequence is 11 residues long. CDR3 DNA: TGTGCCAGCATTTATGACACTGAAGCTTTCTTT. Translated, it gives CASIYDTEAFF.

The rearrangement links TRBV5-4 to TRBJ2-1, with D unresolved. From germline, CDR1 is SGHNT and CDR2 YYREEE (reference sequence). V was pared by 0 bases and J by 7 bases, with 14 bases between. CDR3 length: 15 residues. CDR3 sequence reads: CASSLDQDFRNEQFF. The CDR3 nucleotides are TGTGCCAGCAGCTTGGATCAGGATTTTAGAAATGAGCAGTTCTTC.

The V and J genes are TRBV10-3 and TRBJ1-1, with D possibly TRBD1 on 6 matching bases. Per the germline V gene, CDR1 is ENHRY and CDR2 is SYGVKD. The V end lost 8 bases, the J end lost 3 bases, and 13 bases lay between the germline ends. The CDR3 sequence is 13 residues long. Written as DNA, the CDR3 is TGTGCCATCGTGGGGGCAAAGGACACTGAAGCTTTCTTT. This sequence encodes CAIVGAKDTEAFF.

This chain uses TRBV3-1 (or the pseudogene TRBV3-2) with TRBJ2-7, with TRBD1 matching over 8 bases. From germline, CDR1 is LGHDT and CDR2 YNNKEL (reference sequence). The trim removed 0 bases at V and 9 bases at J, leaving 10 bases unmatched. The CDR3 runs to 15 residues. The CDR3 DNA sequence: TGTGCCAGCAGCCAAGACGACAGGGGATGGTGGGGGCAGTACTTC. This translates into CASSQDDRGWWGQYF.

The table lists this clone with a few counts. The chain recombines TRBV19 with TRBJ1-6, with D maybe TRBD1 (6 bases). The CDR3 is 13 amino acids. Germline V gene lookup returns CDR1 LNHDA and CDR2 SQIVND (reference sequence). Trimming stripped 8 bases from V and 1 base from J, with 6 bases between. The DNA of the CDR3 is TGTGCCAGTCAGGGGTCCTATAATTCACCCCTCCACTTT. As protein: CASQGSYNSPLHF.

In nucleotides, the CDR3 is TGTGCCCAGGCGGGAGGACTTAACTATGGCTACACCTTC. It is translated as CAQAGGLNYGYTF. The chain recombines TRBV30 with TRBJ1-2, with no clear D. This CDR3 contains 13 residues. The germline V gene encodes CDR1 GTSNPN and CDR2 SVGIG (reference sequence). Trimming cost V 8 bases and J 1 base, with 14 bases left between them. Filled out from reference TRBV30 and TRBJ1-2, the complete variable domain reads SQTIHQWPATLVQPVGSPLSLECTVEGTSNPNLYWYRQAAGRGLQLLFYSVGIGQISSEVPQNLSASRPQDRQFILSSKKLLLSDSGFYLCAQAGGLNYGYTFGSGTRLTVV.

The rearrangement uses TRBV6-1 and TRBJ2-1; tentative D call: TRBD1 (5 bases). The CDR3 length is 14 residues. V lost 0 bases and J lost 4, with 7 bases in between. Germline V gene lookup returns CDR1 MNHNS and CDR2 SASEGT. The CDR3 is CASSEARQYNEQFF. The DNA for the CDR3 is TGTGCCAGCAGTGAAGCGCGACAGTACAATGAGCAGTTCTTC.

This sequence joins TRBV19 and TRBJ2-5, with 8 positions matching TRBD2. This CDR3 comprises 14 residues. J was trimmed by 4 bases and V by 5 bases; bases with no gene match: 6. Germline lookup yields CDR1 LNHDA and CDR2 SQIVND (reference sequence). The chain's CDR3 is CASSPAGAPETQYF. CDR3 sequence (DNA): TGTGCCAGTAGTCCAGCGGGAGCCCCAGAGACCCAGTACTTC.

The chain employs TRBV6-5 and TRBJ2-7; the D gene is possibly TRBD1 (6 bases). Trimming left V 4 bases short and J 6 bases short, with 10 bases between. The V gene's germline CDR1 is MNHEY and CDR2 SVGAGI. The length of the CDR3 is 12 residues. Written as DNA, the CDR3 is TGTGCCAGCAGTTTACAGGGTGGCGAGCAGTACTTC. Translating gives CASSLQGGEQYF.

This sequence joins TRBV7-2 and TRBJ2-1, with TRBD1 identical over 8 bases. Germline CDR1 reads SGHTA; CDR2 reads FQGNSA. The CDR3 spans 16 residues. V dropped 5 bases and J dropped 0; count of bases not matched to a gene: 6. The CDR3 loop is CASSPHGQGSYNEQFF. The CDR3 DNA follows: TGTGCCAGCAGCCCCCACGGACAGGGCTCCTACAATGAGCAGTTCTTC.

This clone was counted only a few times. The chain uses TRBV12-2 and TRBJ1-5. TRBV12-2 corresponds to a pseudogene. This CDR3 contains 18 residues. The CDR3 reads CASRLEECRGFGNQPQHF. CDR3 sequence (DNA): TGTGCAAGTCGCTTAGAGGAGTGCCGGGGATTCGGCAATCAGCCCCAGCATTTT.

This rearrangement joins TRBV6-5 to TRBJ2-7; TRBD2 agrees at 8 bases. The germline V gene has CDR1 MNHEY and CDR2 SVGAGI. The CDR3 spans 15 residues. The V gene end was trimmed by 2 bases and the J gene end by 0 bases; junction bases not matched to a gene: 3. This CDR3 is CASSYLAGSSYEQYF. Written as DNA, the CDR3 is TGTGCCAGCAGTTACCTAGCGGGCTCCTCCTACGAGCAGTACTTC.